These 19 T cell receptor beta chains were sequenced from one sample in a study of shared clonotypes between healthy human individuals. The assay was immunoSEQ multiplex PCR, and TCRdb's table has in-frame clones only and misses some. The sample carries roughly 400,000 clones, 90% to 97% recorded once. Input material: memory CD8+ T cells sorted from blood. Subset of the sample: CD45RO+ cells pooled with CCR7-negative TemRA cells. These receptors were collected from a man aged 25 to 45 in good health.

Turning to this clone: The sample has other DNA sequences that encode this CDR3 too. The chain employs TRBV6-5 and TRBJ2-5, with a tentative D call TRBD1 (5 bases). Germline lookup yields CDR1 MNHEY and CDR2 SVGAGI. V shed 2 bases and J shed 5 bases, with 9 bases lying between them. This CDR3 has 13 residues. DNA for the CDR3: TGTGCCAGCAGTTACCCAGGGCGGGAGACCCAGTACTTC. As protein: CASSYPGRETQYF.

The chain carries TRBV7-2 and TRBJ1-1; D is unclear. Per germline, CDR1 SGHTA and CDR2 FQGNSA. This CDR3 spans 14 amino acids. V lost 2 bases and J 1 base, leaving 8 bases between the germline ends. CDR3 region: CASSLNPWNTEAFF. The CDR3 DNA reads TGTGCCAGCAGCTTAAATCCATGGAACACTGAAGCTTTCTTT.

This clone appeared a single time. The rearrangement uses TRBV5-1 and TRBJ2-7; possibly TRBD2 for D (6 bases). The CDR3 is made up of 14 amino acids. V was pared by 3 bases and J by 3 bases, with 13 bases between. The germline V gene encodes CDR1 SGHRS and CDR2 YFSETQ. CDR3: CASSSGTSFYEQYF. In DNA form, the CDR3 reads TGCGCCAGCAGCTCCGGGACTTCTTTCTACGAGCAGTACTTC.

The chain is built from TRBV7-9 and TRBJ2-5, with D possibly matching TRBD2 (5 bases). The CDR3 is 14 residues long. CDR1 and CDR2 (germline): SEHNR, FQNEAQ (reference sequence). Trimming removed 5 bases at V and 9 bases at J, with 19 bases between. CDR3 sequence (DNA): TGTGCCAGCAGCGTAAAAGGACTCGTAGGGCCCCAGTACTTC. The encoded protein is CASSVKGLVGPQYF.

As DNA, the CDR3 is TGTGCCAGCAGTTTAACTACGAACAATGAGCAGTTCTTC. As protein: CASSLTTNNEQFF. The chain uses TRBV27 and TRBJ2-1; no clear D. CDR1 and CDR2 from the germline V gene are MNHEY and SMNVEV (reference sequence). CDR3 length: 13 amino acids. With 2 bases removed from V and 5 bases from J, the gap between germline ends came to 7 bases.

J is TRBJ2-4 and V is TRBV11-1; TRBD2 is a possible D gene (5 bases). The CDR3 is made up of 15 amino acids. Germline V gene lookup returns CDR1 SGHAT and CDR2 FQDESV (reference sequence). V lost 5 bases to trimming and J lost 1 base, with 12 bases between them. The CDR3 nucleotides are TGTGCCAGCAGCGACCGGCGGGCTGCCAAAAACATTCAGTACTTC. Translating gives CASSDRRAAKNIQYF. The full variable domain, in which reference TRBV11-1 and TRBJ2-4 provide the parts outside the CDR3, is EAEVAQSPRYKITEKSQAVAFWCDPISGHATLYWYRQILGQGPELLVQFQDESVVDDSQLPKDRFSAERLKGVDSTLKIQPAELGDSAMYLCASSDRRAAKNIQYFGAGTRLSVL.

The chain recombines TRBV28 with TRBJ2-4, with 12 bases matching TRBD1. V lost 2 bases and J lost 7; bases outside the gene matches: 0. Per germline, CDR1 MDHEN and CDR2 SYDVKM. The CDR3 runs to 14 residues. The CDR3 sequence: CASSLGTGGNIQYF. CDR3 bases: TGTGCCAGCAGTTTAGGGACAGGGGGCAACATTCAGTACTTC.

This rearrangement joins TRBV4-1 to TRBJ2-5, with TRBD1 as a possible D gene (8 bases). Trimming shortened V by 6 bases and J by 5 bases, and 22 bases separated the two germline ends. The CDR3 loop spans 16 amino acids. CDR1 is MGHRA and CDR2 is YSYEKL in the germline V gene. CDR3 amino acids: CASRRGQGGLVETQYF. CDR3 nucleotide sequence: TGCGCCAGCAGACGCGGACAGGGAGGGTTGGTGGAGACCCAGTACTTC.

V is TRBV10-3 and J is TRBJ1-1; no definite D call. V was cut by 6 bases and J by 0 bases, with 5 bases left in between. The germline V gene encodes CDR1 ENHRY and CDR2 SYGVKD. The CDR3 has 12 residues. The CDR3 nucleotides are TGTGCCATCAGAGCGCTGAACACTGAAGCTTTCTTT. Its translation: CAIRALNTEAFF.

V and J are TRBV6-5 and TRBJ2-6, with D possibly matching TRBD1 (6 bases). Germline-derived CDR1 and CDR2 are MNHEY and SVGAGI. V lost 3 bases and J lost 3, with 9 bases in between. This CDR3 is built from 15 residues. CDR3 protein: CASSYWGRGANVLTF. The CDR3 DNA sequence: TGTGCCAGCAGTTATTGGGGGCGTGGGGCCAACGTCCTGACTTTC.

The chain is built from TRBV19 and TRBJ2-2; D remains ambiguous. In germline, CDR1 is LNHDA, CDR2 SQIVND (reference sequence). The CDR3 spans 12 residues. Trimming pared 5 bases from V and 4 bases from J, leaving 5 bases between. The chain's CDR3 is CASSFSTGELFF. The CDR3 DNA reads as TGTGCCAGTAGTTTTAGCACCGGGGAGCTGTTTTTT.

The chain is built from TRBV6-6 and TRBJ2-3; TRBD2 agrees at 8 bases. Unmatched junction bases numbered 5, after V lost 6 bases and J lost 0 bases. The CDR3 sequence is 15 residues long. CDR1 is MNHNY, CDR2 SVGAGI, per germline (reference sequence). The CDR3 DNA reads as TGTGCCAGCAGCGATAGCGGGGCTAGCACAGATACGCAGTATTTT. This codes for CASSDSGASTDTQYF.

This chain joins TRBV5-6 and TRBJ2-2; D gene unclear. The CDR3 has 17 residues. Looked up from germline, CDR1 is SGHDT and CDR2 is YYEEEE. Trimming took 0 bases from V and 2 from J, leaving 14 bases between them. CDR3: CASSLEGWATNTGELFF. Written as DNA, the CDR3 is TGTGCCAGCAGCTTGGAAGGGTGGGCTACTAACACCGGGGAGCTGTTTTTT.

This chain connects TRBV29-1 to TRBJ2-5; 7 bases map to TRBD2. In germline, CDR1 is SQVTM, CDR2 ANQGSEA. This CDR3 has 12 residues. V gave up 3 bases and J gave up 5 bases; unmatched junction bases: 3. The CDR3 reads CSVDREGETQYF. CDR3 DNA sequence: TGCAGCGTTGACAGGGAGGGGGAGACCCAGTACTTC.

The V call is TRBV21-1, the J call TRBJ1-1; the D call of TRBD1 is as the table states it, not checked on the DNA. TRBV21-1 is listed as a pseudogene. CDR3 length: 18 amino acids. CDR3 nucleotide sequence: TGTGCCAGCAGCTCTAACCTTGAACAGGGGGCCGGGAATCCTGAAGCTTTCTTT. Its translation is CASSSNLEQGAGNPEAFF.

The rearrangement links TRBV28 to TRBJ2-1; TRBD2 aligns across 7 bases. V trimming: 8 bases; J trimming: 6 bases; junction bases outside the gene matches: 10. Germline V gene sequence: CDR1 MDHEN, CDR2 SYDVKM. CDR3 length: 14 residues. The DNA for the CDR3 is TGTGCCAGCCTGTCGAGCGGGATGGGCAATGAGCAGTTCTTC. Its protein product is CASLSSGMGNEQFF. Looking up the rest from reference TRBV28 and TRBJ2-1 gives the full variable domain: DVKVTQSSRYLVKRTGEKVFLECVQDMDHENMFWYRQDPGLGLRLIYFSYDVKMKEKGDIPEGYSVSREKKERFSLILESASTNQTSMYLCASLSSGMGNEQFFGPGTRLTVL.

The table lists this clone with a count of one. The V and J genes are TRBV29-1 and TRBJ2-3; weak D call: TRBD1 (6 bases). CDR3 length equals 15 residues. V was clipped by 3 bases and J by 0 bases, with 13 bases between them. Germline V CDR1 and CDR2: SQVTM, ANQGSEA. The CDR3 loop reads CSVDGTTSSTDTQYF. CDR3 nucleotide sequence: TGCAGCGTTGACGGGACAACCTCTAGCACAGATACGCAGTATTTT.

The rearrangement uses TRBV6-9 and TRBJ2-1; 8 nucleotides agree with TRBD1. The CDR3 sequence is 15 residues long. Germline trimming cut 6 bases from V and 2 bases from J; bases unmatched to any gene: 6. The V gene's germline CDR1 is MNHGY and CDR2 SVAAGI. CDR3 nucleotides: TGTGCCAGCAGCAAGACAGGGGAGGCCTACAATGAGCAGTTCTTC. Translated, it gives CASSKTGEAYNEQFF.

The chain has TRBV9 and TRBJ2-1; D might be TRBD1 or TRBD2, each matching 6 bases. The CDR3 loop spans 14 amino acids. Germline V gene lookup returns CDR1 SGDLS and CDR2 YYNGEE. Trimming cost V 1 base and J 5 bases, with 10 bases left between them. The CDR3 nucleotides are TGTGCCAGCAGCGTACAAGGGGGGAACAATGAGCAGTTCTTC. This encodes CASSVQGGNNEQFF.